The 16 T cell receptor beta chains given below trace back to one sample, sequenced in a study of shared T cell receptors in the human thymus. Profiling relied on immunoSEQ multiplex PCR, and the TCRdb table lists in-frame clones only, not all of them. This sample carries about 710,000 clones, more than 70% of them seen once, and the ten largest clones take 0.009% to 0.0095%. The data also belong to a second study, concerning human thymus T cells.

The sample comprised thymocytes. The receptor source for this set is a boy under two years old with a congenital heart defect.

This chain joins TRBV6-5 and TRBJ2-3; 8 bases line up with TRBD2. With 10 bases clipped from V and 4 bases from J, the junction kept 13 bases outside the gene matches. The CDR3 has 15 residues. Per germline, CDR1 MNHEY and CDR2 SVGAGI. The DNA for the CDR3 is TGTGCCACCCGGGGGGGACGGGAGCAAGCAGATACGCAGTATTTT. Residues: CATRGGREQADTQYF.

The genes are TRBV7-8 and TRBJ1-5, with D unclear. The CDR3 has 13 residues. Germline CDR1 and CDR2: SGHVS and FQNEAQ. V was shortened by 5 bases and J by 12 bases, with 17 bases between the two germline ends. The CDR3, as DNA: TGTGCCAGCAGCCACATACGGGAGTCGTTCCAGCATTTT. Amino acids: CASSHIRESFQHF.

This sequence joins TRBV11-2 and TRBJ2-1; 9 bases map to TRBD1. Germline V CDR1 and CDR2: SGHAT, FQNNGV. With V trimmed by 4 bases and J by 10 bases, 14 bases remained unmatched. CDR3 size: 16 residues. The CDR3 nucleotides read TGTGCCAGCAGCTCCGGACAGGGGAACCTAAGTGGGGAGCAGTTCTTC. Amino acids: CASSSGQGNLSGEQFF.

This clone was found once. The chain recombines TRBV5-1 with TRBJ2-2, with TRBD2 matching over 13 bases. This CDR3 has 18 amino acids. V was pared by 6 bases and J by 3 bases, with 11 bases of the junction left unmatched. In germline, CDR1 is SGHRS, CDR2 YFSETQ. The CDR3 protein is CASKPGLAGEGDTGELFF. CDR3 coding DNA: TGCGCCAGCAAACCCGGACTAGCGGGAGAGGGGGACACCGGGGAGCTGTTTTTT.

The chain links TRBV6-4 to TRBJ2-1; D gene ambiguous. The CDR3 has 14 residues. V was clipped by 6 bases and J by 0 bases, with 9 bases between them. Germline-derived CDR1 and CDR2 are MRHNA and SNTAGT. As DNA, the CDR3 is TGTGCCAGCAGCGAGGAGCCCTCCTACAATGAGCAGTTCTTC. Protein: CASSEEPSYNEQFF.

The DNA of the CDR3 is TGTGCCAGCAGGGATAAGGCCGAACTAGGGGGTACAGATACGCAGTATTTT. Translated: CASRDKAELGGTDTQYF. V gene TRBV9 combines with J gene TRBJ2-3, with a possible D match to TRBD1 (6 bases). The germline V gene encodes CDR1 SGDLS and CDR2 YYNGEE. The CDR3 runs 17 residues. Trimming cost V 5 bases and J 3 bases, with 22 bases left between them.

A few counts support this clone. The V gene is TRBV11-2, the J gene TRBJ2-7, with 11 bases that match TRBD2. The germline CDR1 and CDR2 sequences are SGHAT and FQNNGV. This CDR3 spans 18 amino acids. Trimming removed 5 bases from V and 3 bases from J; junction bases left unmatched: 15. CDR3 sequence: CASSTTLGLAGPLYEQYF. CDR3 sequence (DNA): TGTGCCAGCAGCACCACCCTAGGACTAGCGGGCCCTCTCTACGAGCAGTACTTC.

The chain carries TRBV27 and TRBJ1-1; D unresolved. The germline CDR1 and CDR2 sequences are MNHEY and SMNVEV (reference sequence). Trimming took off 7 bases at V and 7 bases at J, with 25 bases between the two ends. The CDR3 totals 16 residues. CDR3 residues: CASILFRVGMRDEAFF. Written as DNA, the CDR3 is TGTGCCAGCATTCTCTTTAGGGTTGGCATGCGGGATGAAGCTTTCTTT.

The chain uses TRBV10-3 and TRBJ2-1, with 8 bases identical to TRBD2. The V segment lost 11 bases and the J segment 2 bases; nucleotides outside the gene matches: 17. Germline CDR1 and CDR2: ENHRY and SYGVKD. The CDR3 contains 17 residues. For the CDR3, the DNA is TGTGCCCCCAAGGGTAAACCAGCGGGAGAGCCCTACAATGAGCAGTTCTTC. Its protein is CAPKGKPAGEPYNEQFF.

In DNA form, the CDR3 reads TGTGCCAGCAGCGAAACAGGGATTCCCTACGAGCAGTACTTC. Protein product: CASSETGIPYEQYF. The chain recombines TRBV5-5 with TRBJ2-7, with D possibly matching TRBD1 (6 bases). Trimming removed 4 bases from V and 2 bases from J, with 13 bases in between. The V gene's germline CDR1 is SGHKS and CDR2 YYEKEE (reference sequence). This CDR3 is built from 14 residues.

The rearrangement uses TRBV18 and TRBJ2-3, with D unclear. Germline V gene data show CDR1 as KGHSH and CDR2 as LQKENI. This CDR3 has 13 amino acids. The V end lost 0 bases, the J end lost 7 bases, and 8 bases lay between the germline ends. The CDR3 DNA is TGTGCCAGCTCACCACCGCTGGAGTATACGCAGTATTTT. Encoded protein: CASSPPLEYTQYF.

This chain connects TRBV11-2 to TRBJ2-3, with 7 bases matching TRBD2. The CDR3 is 15 residues long. The germline V gene has CDR1 SGHAT and CDR2 FQNNGV. Trimming at V came to 5 bases and at J to 3 bases, leaving 8 bases not matched to a gene. In nucleotides, the CDR3 is TGTGCCAGCAGCCAAGTGGCGGGAGTAACAGATACGCAGTATTTT. Its translation: CASSQVAGVTDTQYF. Using reference TRBV11-2 and TRBJ2-3 for the parts outside the CDR3, the full variable domain is EAGVAQSPRYKIIEKRQSVAFWCNPISGHATLYWYQQILGQGPKLLIQFQNNGVVDDSQLPKDRFSAERLKGVDSTLKIQPAKLEDSAVYLCASSQVAGVTDTQYFGPGTRLTVL.

The chain recombines TRBV19 with TRBJ2-3; 9 nucleotides match TRBD2. With V trimmed by 5 bases and J by 6 bases, 21 bases remained unmatched. The CDR3 consists of 19 residues. CDR1 is LNHDA, CDR2 SQIVND, per germline (reference sequence). The CDR3 DNA reads TGTGCCAGTAGTCCCCTTAAGCGGGAGGACCCCGGATCCCAGGATACGCAGTATTTT. Residues: CASSPLKREDPGSQDTQYF.

The chain couples TRBV19 to TRBJ2-1; D is possibly TRBD2 (6 bases). Germline V gene lookup returns CDR1 LNHDA and CDR2 SQIVND (reference sequence). Trimming cost V 5 bases and J 7 bases, with 12 bases left between them. This CDR3 has 13 amino acids. The CDR3 is CASSPRGKNEQFF. In DNA, the CDR3 is TGTGCCAGTAGTCCACGGGGGAAAAATGAGCAGTTCTTC.

The chain is built from TRBV5-1 and TRBJ2-5, with D unresolved. The CDR3 runs to 13 residues. Germline-derived CDR1 and CDR2 are SGHRS and YFSETQ. The V gene lost 3 bases and the J gene lost 1 base, with 7 bases spanning the gap. The CDR3 sequence is CASSSQIQETQYF. CDR3 nucleotides: TGCGCCAGCAGCTCCCAGATCCAAGAGACCCAGTACTTC.

The chain joins TRBV4-3 to TRBJ2-3, with 7 bases lining up with TRBD2. In germline, CDR1 is LGHNA, CDR2 YSLEER. This CDR3 region has 17 residues. Unmatched junction bases numbered 19, after V lost 4 bases and J lost 9 bases. Written as DNA, the CDR3 is TGCGCCAGCAGCCTCAACCCAAGTGGGGCTAGCGGCACCACGCAGTATTTT. It encodes CASSLNPSGASGTTQYF.